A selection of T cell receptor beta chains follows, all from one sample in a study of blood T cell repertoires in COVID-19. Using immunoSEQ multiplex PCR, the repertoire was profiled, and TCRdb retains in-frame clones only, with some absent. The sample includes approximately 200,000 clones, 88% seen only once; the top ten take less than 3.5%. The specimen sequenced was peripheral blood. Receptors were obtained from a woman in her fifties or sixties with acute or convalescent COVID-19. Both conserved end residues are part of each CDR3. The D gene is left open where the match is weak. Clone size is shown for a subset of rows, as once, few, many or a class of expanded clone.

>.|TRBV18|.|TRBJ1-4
CASSYEVTNEKLFF
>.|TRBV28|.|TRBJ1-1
CASSLKGGGNTEAFF
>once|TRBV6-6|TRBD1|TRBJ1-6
CASSRTGRNSPLHF
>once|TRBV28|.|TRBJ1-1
CASTLGGYMNTEAFF
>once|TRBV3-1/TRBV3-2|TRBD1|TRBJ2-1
CASSPWSGTGPPNEQFF
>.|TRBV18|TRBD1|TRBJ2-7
CASLGQGRTYEQYF
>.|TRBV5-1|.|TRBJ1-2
CASSLASTQGGYTF
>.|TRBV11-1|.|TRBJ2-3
CASSVPVQGSDTQYF
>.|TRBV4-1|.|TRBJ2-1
CASSQVPGGEEFF
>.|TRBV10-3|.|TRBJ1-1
CAISEPGAEAFF
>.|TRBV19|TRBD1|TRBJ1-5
CASSILTGGWNQPQHF
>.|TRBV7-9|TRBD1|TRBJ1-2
CASSWDRSYGYTF
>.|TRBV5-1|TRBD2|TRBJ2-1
CASSYAGTSGVSSYNEQFF
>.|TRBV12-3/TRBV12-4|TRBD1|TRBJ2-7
CASSLTGGDEQYF
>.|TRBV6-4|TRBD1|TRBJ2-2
CASSDSAGGFKGELFF
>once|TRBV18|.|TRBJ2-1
CASAGRGSSDEQFF
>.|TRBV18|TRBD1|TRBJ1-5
CASSGGQGGNQPQHF
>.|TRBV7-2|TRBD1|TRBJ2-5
CASSSRTGRGLWTQYF
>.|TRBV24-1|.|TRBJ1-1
CATSDPPDTEAFF
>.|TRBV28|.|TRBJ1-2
CASSPRGRVLGGYTF
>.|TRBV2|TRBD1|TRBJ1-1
CASSASGGTEAFF
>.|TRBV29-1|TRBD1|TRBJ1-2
CSIRTGDYGYTF
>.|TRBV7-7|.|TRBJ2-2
CASSMGTFTGELFF
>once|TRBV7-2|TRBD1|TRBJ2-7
CASSPGQGNEQYF
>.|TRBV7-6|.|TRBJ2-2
CASSLGAGIQNTGELFF
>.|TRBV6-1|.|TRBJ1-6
CASSERARQDRSPLHF
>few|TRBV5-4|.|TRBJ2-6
CASSLAGRANVLTF
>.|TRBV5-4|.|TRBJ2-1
CASSYYRAGYNEQFF
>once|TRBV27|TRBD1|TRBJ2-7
CASSRTGKGEQYF
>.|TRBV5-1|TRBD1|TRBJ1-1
CASSSENTGVTEAFF
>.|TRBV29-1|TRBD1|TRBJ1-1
CSARTGLNTEAFF
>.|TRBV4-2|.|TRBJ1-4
CASSQVVSATNEKLFF
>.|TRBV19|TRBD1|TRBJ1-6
CASNPDRVNPSPLHF
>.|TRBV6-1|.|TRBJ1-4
CASSYQGVGEKLFF
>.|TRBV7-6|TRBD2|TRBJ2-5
CASSFGTSGQETQYF
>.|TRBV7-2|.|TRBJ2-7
CASSLEVGRAEQYF
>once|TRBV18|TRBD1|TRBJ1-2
CASSPGQGTNYGYTF
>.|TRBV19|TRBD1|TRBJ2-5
CASSRGRNFETQYF
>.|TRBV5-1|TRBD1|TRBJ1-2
CASSLDSGTVRLGYGYTF
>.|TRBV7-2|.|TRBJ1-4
CASSLAHRDRGEKLFF
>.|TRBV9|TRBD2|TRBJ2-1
CASSGGLAGGPGNEQFF
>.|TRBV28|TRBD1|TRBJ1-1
CASSRWTGGRLVTEAFF
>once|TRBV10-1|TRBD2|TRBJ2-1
CASSRTSGGSNEQFF